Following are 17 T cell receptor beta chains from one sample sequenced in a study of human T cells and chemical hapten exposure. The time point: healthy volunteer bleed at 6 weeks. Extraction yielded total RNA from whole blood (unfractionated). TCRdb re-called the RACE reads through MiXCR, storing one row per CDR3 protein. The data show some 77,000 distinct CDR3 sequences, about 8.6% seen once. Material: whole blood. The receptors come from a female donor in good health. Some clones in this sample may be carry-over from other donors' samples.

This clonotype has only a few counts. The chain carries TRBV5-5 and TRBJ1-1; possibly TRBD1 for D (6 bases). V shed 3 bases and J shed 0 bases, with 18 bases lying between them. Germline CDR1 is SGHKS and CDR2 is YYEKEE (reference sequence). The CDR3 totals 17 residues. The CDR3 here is CASSSDAGTLMNTEAFF. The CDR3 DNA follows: TGTGCCAGCAGCTCAGATGCCGGGACACTTATGAACACTGAAGCTTTCTTT.

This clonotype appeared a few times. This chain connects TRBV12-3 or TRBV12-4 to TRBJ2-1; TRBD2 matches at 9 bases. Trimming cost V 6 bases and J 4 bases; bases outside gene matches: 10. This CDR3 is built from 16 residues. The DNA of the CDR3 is TGTGCCAGCAGACCCCAGGGCGGGGGGGCATACAATGAGCAGTTCTTC. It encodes CASRPQGGGAYNEQFF.

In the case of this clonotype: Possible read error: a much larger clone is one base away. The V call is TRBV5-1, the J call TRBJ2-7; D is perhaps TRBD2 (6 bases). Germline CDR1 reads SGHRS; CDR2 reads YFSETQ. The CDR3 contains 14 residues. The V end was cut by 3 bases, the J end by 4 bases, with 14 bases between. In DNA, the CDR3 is TGCGCCAGCAGCTCTGGGGGGACCCCGTACGAGCAGTACTTC. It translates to CASSSGGTPYEQYF.

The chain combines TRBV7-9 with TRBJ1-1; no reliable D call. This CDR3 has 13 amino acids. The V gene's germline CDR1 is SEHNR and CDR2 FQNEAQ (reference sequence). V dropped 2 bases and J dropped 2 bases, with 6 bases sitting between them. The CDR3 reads CASSLIPNTEAFF. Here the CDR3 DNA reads TGTGCCAGCAGCTTAATCCCCAACACTGAAGCTTTCTTT.

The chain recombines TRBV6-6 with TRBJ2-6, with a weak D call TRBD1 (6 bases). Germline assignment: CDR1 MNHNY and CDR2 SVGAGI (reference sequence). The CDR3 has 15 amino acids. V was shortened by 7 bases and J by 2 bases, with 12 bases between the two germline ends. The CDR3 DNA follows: TGTGCCAGCAATGCAGGGGCGGCTGGGGCCAACGTCCTGACTTTC. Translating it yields CASNAGAAGANVLTF.

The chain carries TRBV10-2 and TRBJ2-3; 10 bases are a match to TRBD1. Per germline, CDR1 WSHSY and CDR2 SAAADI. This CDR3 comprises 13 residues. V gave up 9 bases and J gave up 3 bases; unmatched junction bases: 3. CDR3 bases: TGCGCCAGTATGGACAGGGGGACAGATACGCAGTATTTT. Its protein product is CASMDRGTDTQYF.

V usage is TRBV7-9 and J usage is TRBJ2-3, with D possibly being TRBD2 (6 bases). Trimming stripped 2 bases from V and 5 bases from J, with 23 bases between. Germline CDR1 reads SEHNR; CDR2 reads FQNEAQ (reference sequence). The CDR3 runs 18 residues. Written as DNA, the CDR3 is TGTGCCAGCAGCTTATGGGTTTCGCGGCGGGGAGGTGGAGATACGCAGTATTTT. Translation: CASSLWVSRRGGGDTQYF.

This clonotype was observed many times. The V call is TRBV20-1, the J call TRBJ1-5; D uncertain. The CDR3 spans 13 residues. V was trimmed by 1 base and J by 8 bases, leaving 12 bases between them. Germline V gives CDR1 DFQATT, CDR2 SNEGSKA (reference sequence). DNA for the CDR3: TGCAGTGCTAGAGTGCAGGCTTTGGAGCCCCAGCATTTT. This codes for CSARVQALEPQHF.

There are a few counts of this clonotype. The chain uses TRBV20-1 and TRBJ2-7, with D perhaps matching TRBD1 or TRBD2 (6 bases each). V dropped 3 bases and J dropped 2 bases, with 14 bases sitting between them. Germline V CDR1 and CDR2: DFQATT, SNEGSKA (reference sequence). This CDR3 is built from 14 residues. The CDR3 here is CSASRGRGAYEQYF. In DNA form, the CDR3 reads TGCAGTGCTAGTCGGGGGCGTGGAGCCTACGAGCAGTACTTC.

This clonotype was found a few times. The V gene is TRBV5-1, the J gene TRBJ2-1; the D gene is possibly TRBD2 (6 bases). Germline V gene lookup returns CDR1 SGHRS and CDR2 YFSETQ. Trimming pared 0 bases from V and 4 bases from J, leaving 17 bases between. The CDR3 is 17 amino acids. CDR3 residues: CASSLDGGLYRYNEQFF. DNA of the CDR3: TGCGCCAGCAGCTTGGACGGGGGTCTCTATCGTTACAATGAGCAGTTCTTC.

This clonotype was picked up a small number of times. The CDR3 protein is CASSPDRVLPYEQYF. The CDR3 DNA follows: TGTGCCAGCAGTCCAGACAGGGTCTTACCCTACGAGCAGTACTTC. The chain is built from TRBV12-3 or TRBV12-4 and TRBJ2-7; 7 bases fit TRBD1. V lost 5 bases to trimming and J lost 2 bases; unmatched junction nucleotides: 9. The CDR3 totals 15 residues.

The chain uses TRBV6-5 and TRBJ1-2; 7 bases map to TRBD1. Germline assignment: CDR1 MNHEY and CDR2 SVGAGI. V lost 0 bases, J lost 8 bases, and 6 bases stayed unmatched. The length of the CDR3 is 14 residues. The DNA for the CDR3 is TGTGCCAGCAGTTACTCTGGACAGGTGGAAGGCTACACCTTC. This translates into CASSYSGQVEGYTF.

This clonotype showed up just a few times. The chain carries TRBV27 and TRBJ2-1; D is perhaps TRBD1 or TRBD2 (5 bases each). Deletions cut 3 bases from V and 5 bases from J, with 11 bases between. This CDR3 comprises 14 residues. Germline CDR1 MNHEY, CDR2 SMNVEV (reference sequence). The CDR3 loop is CASSFGTFHNEQFF. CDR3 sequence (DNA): TGTGCCAGCAGTTTTGGGACCTTCCACAATGAGCAGTTCTTC.

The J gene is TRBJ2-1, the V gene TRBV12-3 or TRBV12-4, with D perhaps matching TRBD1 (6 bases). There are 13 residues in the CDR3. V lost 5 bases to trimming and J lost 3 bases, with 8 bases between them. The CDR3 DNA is TGTGCCAGCAGTCAGGGGCGCTACAATGAGCAGTTCTTC. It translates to CASSQGRYNEQFF.

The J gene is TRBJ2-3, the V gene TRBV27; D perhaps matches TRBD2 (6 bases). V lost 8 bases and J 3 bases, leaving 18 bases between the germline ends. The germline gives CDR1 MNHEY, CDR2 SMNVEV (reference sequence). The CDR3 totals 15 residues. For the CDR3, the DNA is TGTGCCAGCGGGTCTAGAGGAGGGAGGACAGATACGCAGTATTTT. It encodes CASGSRGGRTDTQYF.

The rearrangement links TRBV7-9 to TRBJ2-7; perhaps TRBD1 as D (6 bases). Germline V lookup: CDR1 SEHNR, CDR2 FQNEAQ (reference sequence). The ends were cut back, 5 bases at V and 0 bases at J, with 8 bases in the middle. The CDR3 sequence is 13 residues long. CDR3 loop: CASSRTVSYEQYF. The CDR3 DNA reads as TGTGCCAGCAGCCGGACAGTCTCCTACGAGCAGTACTTC.

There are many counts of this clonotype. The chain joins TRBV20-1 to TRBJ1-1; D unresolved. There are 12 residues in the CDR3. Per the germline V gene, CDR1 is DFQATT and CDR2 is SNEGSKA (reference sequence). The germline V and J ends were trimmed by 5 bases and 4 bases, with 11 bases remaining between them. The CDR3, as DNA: TGCAGTGCTCAGGCGGGTGGCACTGAAGCTTTCTTT. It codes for CSAQAGGTEAFF.